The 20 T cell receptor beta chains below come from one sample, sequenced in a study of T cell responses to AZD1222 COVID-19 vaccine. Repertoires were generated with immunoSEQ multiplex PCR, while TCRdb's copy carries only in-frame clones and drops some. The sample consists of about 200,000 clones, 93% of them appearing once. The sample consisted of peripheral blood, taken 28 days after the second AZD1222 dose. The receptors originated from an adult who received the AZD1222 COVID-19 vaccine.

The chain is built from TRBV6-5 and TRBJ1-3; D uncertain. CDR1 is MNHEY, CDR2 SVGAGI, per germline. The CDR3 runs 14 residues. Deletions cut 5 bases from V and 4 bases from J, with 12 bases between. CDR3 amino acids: CASSKQLLGNTIYF. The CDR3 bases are TGTGCCAGCAGTAAACAGCTTCTCGGAAACACCATATATTTT.

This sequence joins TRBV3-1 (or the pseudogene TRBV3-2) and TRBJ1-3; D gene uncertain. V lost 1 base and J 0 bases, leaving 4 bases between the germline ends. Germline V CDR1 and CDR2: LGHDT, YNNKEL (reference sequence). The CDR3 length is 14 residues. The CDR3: CASSQVDSGNTIYF. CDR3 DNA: TGTGCCAGCAGCCAAGTAGACTCTGGAAACACCATATATTTT.

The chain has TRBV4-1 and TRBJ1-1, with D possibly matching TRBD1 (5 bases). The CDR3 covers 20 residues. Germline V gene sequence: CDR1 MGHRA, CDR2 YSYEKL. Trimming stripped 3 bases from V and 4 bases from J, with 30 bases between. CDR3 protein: CASSQSSPQGTSRGGTEAFF. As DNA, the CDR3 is TGCGCCAGCAGCCAGTCCTCCCCGCAAGGGACCTCGCGGGGGGGCACTGAAGCTTTCTTT.

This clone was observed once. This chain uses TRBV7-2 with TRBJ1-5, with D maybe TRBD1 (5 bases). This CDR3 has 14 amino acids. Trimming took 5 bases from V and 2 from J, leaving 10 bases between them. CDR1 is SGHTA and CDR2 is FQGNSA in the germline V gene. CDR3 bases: TGTGCCAGCAGCCTTCGGGGCGGCAATCAGCCCCAGCATTTT. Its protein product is CASSLRGGNQPQHF.

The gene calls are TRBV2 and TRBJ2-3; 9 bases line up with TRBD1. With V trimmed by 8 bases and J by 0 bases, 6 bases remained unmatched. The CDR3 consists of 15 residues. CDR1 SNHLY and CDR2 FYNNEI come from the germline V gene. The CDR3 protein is CASLQGATSTDTQYF. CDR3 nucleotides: TGTGCCAGCTTACAGGGGGCTACTAGCACAGATACGCAGTATTTT.

CDR3 in amino acids: CASSSGSGGVAFF. The CDR3 coding sequence is TGTGCCAGCAGTTCCGGATCCGGAGGGGTCGCTTTCTTT. The rearrangement uses TRBV27 and TRBJ1-1; TRBD1 is a possible D gene (5 bases). The V gene's germline CDR1 is MNHEY and CDR2 SMNVEV (reference sequence). CDR3 length: 13 amino acids. The V end lost 4 bases, the J end lost 11 bases, and 17 bases lay between the germline ends.

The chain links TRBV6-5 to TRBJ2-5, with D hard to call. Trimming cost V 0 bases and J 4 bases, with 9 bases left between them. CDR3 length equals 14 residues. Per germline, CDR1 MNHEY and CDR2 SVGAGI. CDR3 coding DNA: TGTGCCAGCAGTTACTCCATAGAGGTAGAGACCCAGTACTTC. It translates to CASSYSIEVETQYF.

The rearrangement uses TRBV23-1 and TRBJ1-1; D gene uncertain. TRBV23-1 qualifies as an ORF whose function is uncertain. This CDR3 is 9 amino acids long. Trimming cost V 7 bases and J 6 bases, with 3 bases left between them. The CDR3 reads CASKAEAFF. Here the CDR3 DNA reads TGCGCCAGCAAGGCTGAAGCTTTCTTT.

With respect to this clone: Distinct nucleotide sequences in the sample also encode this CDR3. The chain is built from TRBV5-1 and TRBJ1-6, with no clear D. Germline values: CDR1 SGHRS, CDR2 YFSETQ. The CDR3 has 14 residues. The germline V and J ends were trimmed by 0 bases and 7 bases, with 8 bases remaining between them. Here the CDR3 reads CASSLAGGNSPLHF. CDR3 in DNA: TGCGCCAGCAGCTTGGCAGGCGGGAATTCACCCCTCCACTTT.

The CDR3 reads CASSLGTSWNTGELFF. The CDR3 DNA follows: TGTGCCAGTAGTCTCGGGACTAGCTGGAACACCGGGGAGCTGTTTTTT. The rearrangement links TRBV19 to TRBJ2-2, with 9 bases that match TRBD2. The CDR3 length is 16 residues. V shed 5 bases, J shed 1 base, and the junction held 5 bases outside the gene matches. Germline V gives CDR1 LNHDA, CDR2 SQIVND (reference sequence). The full variable domain, its missing parts supplied by reference TRBV19 and TRBJ2-2, is DGGITQSPKYLFRKEGQNVTLSCEQNLNHDAMYWYRQDPGQGLRLIYYSQIVNDFQKGDIAEGYSVSREKKESFPLTVTSAQKNPTAFYLCASSLGTSWNTGELFFGEGSRLTVL.

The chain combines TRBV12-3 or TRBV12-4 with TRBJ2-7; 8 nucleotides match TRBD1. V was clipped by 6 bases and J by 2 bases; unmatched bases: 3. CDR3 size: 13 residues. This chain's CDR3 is CASRPTGAYEQYF. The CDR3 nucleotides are TGTGCCAGCAGACCGACAGGGGCCTACGAGCAGTACTTC.

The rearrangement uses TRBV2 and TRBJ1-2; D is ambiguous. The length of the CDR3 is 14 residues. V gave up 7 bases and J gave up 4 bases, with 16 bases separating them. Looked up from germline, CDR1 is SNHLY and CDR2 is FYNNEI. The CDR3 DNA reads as TGTGCCAGCAAGGAGCAAATCTTTTTCTATGGCTACACCTTC. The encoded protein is CASKEQIFFYGYTF.

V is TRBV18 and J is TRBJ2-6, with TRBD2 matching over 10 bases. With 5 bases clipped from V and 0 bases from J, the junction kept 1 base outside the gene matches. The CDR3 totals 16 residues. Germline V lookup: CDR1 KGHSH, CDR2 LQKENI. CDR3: CASSVAGGSGANVLTF. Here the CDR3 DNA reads TGTGCCAGCTCAGTAGCGGGGGGCTCTGGGGCCAACGTCCTGACTTTC. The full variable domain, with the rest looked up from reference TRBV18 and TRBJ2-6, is NAGVMQNPRHLVRRRGQEARLRCSPMKGHSHVYWYRQLPEEGLKFMVYLQKENIIDESGMPKERFSAEFPKEGPSILRIQQVVRGDSAAYFCASSVAGGSGANVLTFGAGSRLTVL.

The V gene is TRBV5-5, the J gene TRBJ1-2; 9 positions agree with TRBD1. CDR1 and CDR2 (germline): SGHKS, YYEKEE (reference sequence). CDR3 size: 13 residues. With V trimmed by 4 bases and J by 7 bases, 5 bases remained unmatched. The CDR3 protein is CASSEGTGLGYTF. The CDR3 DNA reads TGTGCCAGCAGCGAAGGGACAGGGCTTGGCTACACCTTC.

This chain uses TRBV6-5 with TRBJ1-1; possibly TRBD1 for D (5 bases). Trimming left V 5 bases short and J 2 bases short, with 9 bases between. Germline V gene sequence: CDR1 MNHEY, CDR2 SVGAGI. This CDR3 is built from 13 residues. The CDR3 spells CASSLQANTEAFF. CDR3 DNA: TGTGCCAGCAGTCTACAGGCTAACACTGAAGCTTTCTTT.

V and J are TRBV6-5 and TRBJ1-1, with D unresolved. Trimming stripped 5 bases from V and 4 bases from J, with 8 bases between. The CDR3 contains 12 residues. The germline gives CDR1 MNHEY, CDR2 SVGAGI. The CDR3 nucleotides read TGTGCCAGCAGTACAAGGGCCACTGAAGCTTTCTTT. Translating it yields CASSTRATEAFF.

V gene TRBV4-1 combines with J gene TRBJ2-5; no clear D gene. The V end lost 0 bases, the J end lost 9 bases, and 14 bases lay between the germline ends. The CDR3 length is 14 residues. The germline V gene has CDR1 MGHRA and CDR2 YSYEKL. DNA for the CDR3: TGCGCCAGCAGCCAAGAGGCGGCTCGGTCGGCCCAGTACTTC. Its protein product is CASSQEAARSAQYF.

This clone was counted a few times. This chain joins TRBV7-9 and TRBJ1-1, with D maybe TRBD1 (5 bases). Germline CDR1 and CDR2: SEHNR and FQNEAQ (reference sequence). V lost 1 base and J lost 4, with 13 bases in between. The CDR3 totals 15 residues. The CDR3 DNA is TGTGCCAGCAGCTTAGGCCTCAGGGATGGCACTGAAGCTTTCTTT. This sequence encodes CASSLGLRDGTEAFF.

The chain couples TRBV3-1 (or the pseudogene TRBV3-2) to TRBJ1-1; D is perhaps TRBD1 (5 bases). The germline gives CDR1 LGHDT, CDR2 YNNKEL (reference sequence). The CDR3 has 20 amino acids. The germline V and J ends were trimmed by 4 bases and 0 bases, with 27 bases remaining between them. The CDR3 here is CASSPFTSSAGVALNTEAFF. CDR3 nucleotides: TGTGCCAGCAGCCCATTCACCTCTTCTGCGGGGGTAGCCCTGAACACTGAAGCTTTCTTT.

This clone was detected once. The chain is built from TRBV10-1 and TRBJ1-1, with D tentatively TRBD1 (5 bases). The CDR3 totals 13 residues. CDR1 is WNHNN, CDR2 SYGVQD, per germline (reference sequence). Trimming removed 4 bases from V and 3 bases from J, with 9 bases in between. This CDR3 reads CASSVTRDTEAFF. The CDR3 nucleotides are TGCGCCAGCAGTGTAACCAGGGACACTGAAGCTTTCTTT.